This paragraph covers one T cell receptor beta chain sequence. Its antigen is not known. This specimen comes from a study of CD8+ T cells in alopecia areata. Study details: Twice daily, treated patients received 5 to 10 mg of oral tofacitinib.

cDNA prepared by RNA extraction and subsequent reverse transcription served as the template for sequencing. Generated by immunoSEQ multiplex PCR, the TCRdb table keeps only in-frame clones and is missing some. Among about 97,000 clones listed, 41% were seen once. The CDR3 is 10 amino acids. Looked up from germline, CDR1 is DFQATT and CDR2 is SNEGSKA (reference sequence). V dropped 3 bases and J dropped 4 bases, with 1 base sitting between them. Points from the study as a whole: Resident alphabeta T cells of normal skin are also sequenced in scalp samples.

The researchers isolated CD4+ and CD8+ T cells from PBMCs by sorting. Sample: CD4+ T cells sorted from blood. The TCR comes from a human donor with alopecia areata. The chain employs TRBV20-1 and TRBJ1-5, with D unclear. The CDR3 here is CSASNQPQHF. The CDR3 coding sequence is TGCAGTGCTAGTAATCAGCCCCAGCATTTT.